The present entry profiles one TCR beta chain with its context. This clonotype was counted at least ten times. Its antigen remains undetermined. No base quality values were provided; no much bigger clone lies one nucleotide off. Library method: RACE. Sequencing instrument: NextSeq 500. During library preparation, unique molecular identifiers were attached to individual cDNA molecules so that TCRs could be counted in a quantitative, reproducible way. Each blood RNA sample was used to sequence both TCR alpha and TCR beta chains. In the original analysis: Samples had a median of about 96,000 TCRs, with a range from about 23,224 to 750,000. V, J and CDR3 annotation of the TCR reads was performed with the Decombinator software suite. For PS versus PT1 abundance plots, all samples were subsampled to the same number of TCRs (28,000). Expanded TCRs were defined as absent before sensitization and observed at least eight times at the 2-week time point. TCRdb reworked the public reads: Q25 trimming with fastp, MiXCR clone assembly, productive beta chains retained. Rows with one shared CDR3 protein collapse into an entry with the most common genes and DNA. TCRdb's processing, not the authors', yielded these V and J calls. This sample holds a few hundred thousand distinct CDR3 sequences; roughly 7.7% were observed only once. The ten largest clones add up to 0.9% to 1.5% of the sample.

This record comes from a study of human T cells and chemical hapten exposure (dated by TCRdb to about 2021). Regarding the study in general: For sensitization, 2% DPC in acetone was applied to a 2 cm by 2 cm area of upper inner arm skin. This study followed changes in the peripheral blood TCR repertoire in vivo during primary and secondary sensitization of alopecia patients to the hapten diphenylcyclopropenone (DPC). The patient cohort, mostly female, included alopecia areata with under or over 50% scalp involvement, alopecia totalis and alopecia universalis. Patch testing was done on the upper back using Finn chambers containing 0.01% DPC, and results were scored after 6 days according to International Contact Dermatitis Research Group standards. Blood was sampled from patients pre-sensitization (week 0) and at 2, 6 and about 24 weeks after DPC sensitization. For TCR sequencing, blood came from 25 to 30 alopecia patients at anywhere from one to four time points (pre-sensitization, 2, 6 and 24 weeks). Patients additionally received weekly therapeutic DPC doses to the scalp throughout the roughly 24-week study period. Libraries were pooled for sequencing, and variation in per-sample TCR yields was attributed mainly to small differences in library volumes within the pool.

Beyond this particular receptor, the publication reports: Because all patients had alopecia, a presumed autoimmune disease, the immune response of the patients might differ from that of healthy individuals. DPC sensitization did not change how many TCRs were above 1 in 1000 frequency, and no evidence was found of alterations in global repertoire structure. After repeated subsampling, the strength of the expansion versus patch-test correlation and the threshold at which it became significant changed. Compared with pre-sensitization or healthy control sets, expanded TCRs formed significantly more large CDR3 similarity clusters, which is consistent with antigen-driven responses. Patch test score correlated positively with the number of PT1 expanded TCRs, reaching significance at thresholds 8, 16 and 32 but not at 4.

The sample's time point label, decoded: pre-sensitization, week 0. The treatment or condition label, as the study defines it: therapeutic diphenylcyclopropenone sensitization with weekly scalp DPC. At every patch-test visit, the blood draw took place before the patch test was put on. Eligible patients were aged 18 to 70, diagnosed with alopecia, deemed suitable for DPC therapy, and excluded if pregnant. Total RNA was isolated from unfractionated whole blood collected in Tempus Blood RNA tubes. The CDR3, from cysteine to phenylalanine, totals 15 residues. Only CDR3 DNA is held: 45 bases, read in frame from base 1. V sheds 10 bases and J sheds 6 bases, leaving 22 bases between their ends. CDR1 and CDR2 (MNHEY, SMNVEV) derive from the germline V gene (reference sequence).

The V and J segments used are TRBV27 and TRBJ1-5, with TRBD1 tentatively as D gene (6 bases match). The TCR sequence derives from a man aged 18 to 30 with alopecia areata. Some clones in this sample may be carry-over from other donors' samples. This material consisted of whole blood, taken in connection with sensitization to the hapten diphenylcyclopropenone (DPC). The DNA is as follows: TGTGCCACCCAGTTCGGCGGGGGCATTGGTCAGCCCCAGCATTTT. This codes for CATQFGGGIGQPQHF.